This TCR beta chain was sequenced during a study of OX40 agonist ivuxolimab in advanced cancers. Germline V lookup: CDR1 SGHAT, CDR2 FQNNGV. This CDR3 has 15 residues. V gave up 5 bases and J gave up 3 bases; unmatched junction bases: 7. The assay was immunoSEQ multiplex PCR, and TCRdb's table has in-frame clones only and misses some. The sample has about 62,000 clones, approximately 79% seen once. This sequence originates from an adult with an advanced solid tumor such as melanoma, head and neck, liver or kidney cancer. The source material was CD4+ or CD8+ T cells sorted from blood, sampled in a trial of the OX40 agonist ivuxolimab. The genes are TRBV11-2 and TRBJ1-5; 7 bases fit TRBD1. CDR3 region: CASSRAGTDNQPQHF. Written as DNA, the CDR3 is TGTGCCAGCAGCCGAGCGGGGACAGACAATCAGCCCCAGCATTTT. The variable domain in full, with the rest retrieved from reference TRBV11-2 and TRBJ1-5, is EAGVAQSPRYKIIEKRQSVAFWCNPISGHATLYWYQQILGQGPKLLIQFQNNGVVDDSQLPKDRFSAERLKGVDSTLKIQPAKLEDSAVYLCASSRAGTDNQPQHFGDGTRLSIL.